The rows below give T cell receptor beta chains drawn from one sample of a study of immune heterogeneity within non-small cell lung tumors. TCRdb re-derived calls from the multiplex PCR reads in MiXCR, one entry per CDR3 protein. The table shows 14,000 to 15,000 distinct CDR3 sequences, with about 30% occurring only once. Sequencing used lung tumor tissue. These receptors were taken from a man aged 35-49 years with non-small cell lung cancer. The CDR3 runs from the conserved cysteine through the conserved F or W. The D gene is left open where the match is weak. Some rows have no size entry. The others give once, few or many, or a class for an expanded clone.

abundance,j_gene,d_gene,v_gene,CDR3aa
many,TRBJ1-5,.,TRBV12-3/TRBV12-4,CASSLGGGGNQPQHF
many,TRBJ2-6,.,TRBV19,CASSPQPYSGANVLTF
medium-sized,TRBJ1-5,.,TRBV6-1,CASSEVDRVNQPQHF
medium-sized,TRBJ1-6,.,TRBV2,CASREYLSSYNSPLHF
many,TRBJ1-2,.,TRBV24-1,CATSDFNYGYTF
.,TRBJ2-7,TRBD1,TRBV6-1,CASSEPDRASYEQYF
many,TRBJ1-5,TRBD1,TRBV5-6,CASSKTGESDQPQHF
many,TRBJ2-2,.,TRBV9,CASSVVAGVTAGELFF
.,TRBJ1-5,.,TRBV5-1,CASSLDSSNQPQHF
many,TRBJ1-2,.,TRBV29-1,CSVETSRLGGLGGYTF
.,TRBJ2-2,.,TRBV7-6,CASSRDTSNTGELFF
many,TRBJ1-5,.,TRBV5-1,CASRSDQNQPQHF
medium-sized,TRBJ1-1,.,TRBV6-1,CASSSRIGQLNTEAFF
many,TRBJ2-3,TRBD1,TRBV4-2,CASSLAGTASTDTQYF
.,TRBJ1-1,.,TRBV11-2,CASSPTTGGTEAFF
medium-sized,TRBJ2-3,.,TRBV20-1,CSANTDTQYF
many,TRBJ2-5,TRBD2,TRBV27,CASRASGAGQETQYF
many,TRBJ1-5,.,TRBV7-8,CASSLTQGGNQPQHF
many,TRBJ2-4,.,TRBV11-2,CASSQRDRSPPGVQYF
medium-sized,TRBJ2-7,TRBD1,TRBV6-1,CASSNGQGVPEQYF
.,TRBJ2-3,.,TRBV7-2,CASSLVEGYADTQYF
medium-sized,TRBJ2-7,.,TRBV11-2,CASSLPTVYEQYF
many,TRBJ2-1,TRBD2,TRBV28,CASSPGTSGAREQFF
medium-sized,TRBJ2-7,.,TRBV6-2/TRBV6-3,CASSDPPTLTYEQYF
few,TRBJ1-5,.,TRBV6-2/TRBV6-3,CASSYTGRDQPQHF
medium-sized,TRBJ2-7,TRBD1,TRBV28,CASSGTGRNSYEQYF
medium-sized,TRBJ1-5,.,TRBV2,CASSEGFRGGNQPQHF
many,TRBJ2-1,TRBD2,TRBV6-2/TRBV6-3,CASSFGLAGGSSYNEQFF
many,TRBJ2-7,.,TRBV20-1,CSARQGGFSVGYEQYF
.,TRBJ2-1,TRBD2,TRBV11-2,CASTLGMISTRLAGGPSYEQFF
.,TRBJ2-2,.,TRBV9,CSSSVVRGNTGELFF
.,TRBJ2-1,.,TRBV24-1,CATNDSCEQFF
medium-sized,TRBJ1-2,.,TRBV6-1,CASSDLSYGYTF
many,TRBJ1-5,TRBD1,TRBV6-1,CASSTQGRAQPQHF
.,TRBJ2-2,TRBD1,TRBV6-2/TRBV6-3,CASTLDRNTEELFF
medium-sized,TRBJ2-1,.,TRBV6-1,CASSPLGSYNEQFF
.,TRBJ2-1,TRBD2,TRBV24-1,CSTSDFDSGSGYEQFF
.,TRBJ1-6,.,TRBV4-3,CASSQADGWNSPLHF
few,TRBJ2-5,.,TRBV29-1,CSVGVSPGTQYF
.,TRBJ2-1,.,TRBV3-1,CASSQSVAEQFF
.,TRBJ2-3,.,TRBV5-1,CASRSDAGTQYF
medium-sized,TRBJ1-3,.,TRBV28,CASSLRGTGNTIYF